What follows describes a single T cell receptor (beta chain). CDR1 is SGHTA and CDR2 is FQGNSA in the germline V gene. V was cut by 3 bases and J by 5 bases, with 8 bases left in between. The CDR3 extends over 13 amino acids. These data are taken from a study of cytomegalovirus exposure and HLA in healthy donors. PCR involved 60 Vbeta and 13 Jbeta primers. Libraries were prepared by immunoSEQ multiplex PCR; TCRdb keeps only in-frame clonotypes and omits some of them. There are more than 85,000 clones in the sample; roughly three quarters occur only once, and about 7.7% lies in the top ten. The rearrangement uses TRBV7-2 and TRBJ2-1; the D is unclear. This receptor was obtained from a woman aged 45-59 years in good health and CMV-seropositive. Sequencing input: PBMCs. CDR3 in amino acids: CASSLHFNNEQFF. The CDR3 DNA is TGTGCCAGCAGCTTGCACTTTAACAATGAGCAGTTCTTC.